This entry lists 28 T cell receptor beta chains sequenced from one sample in a study of regulatory T cells in long-lasting Graves disease. HTBI primers from iRepertoire and Arm-PCR of CDR3 regions yielded the TCR beta libraries. TCRdb itself ran the multiplex PCR reads through MiXCR, one entry per CDR3 protein. The table lists 350,000 to 450,000 distinct CDR3 sequences, about 11% of them singletons. Time point defined: newly diagnosed GD, antithyroid drugs for less than 3 months. There was RNA extracted from PBMCs, and the TCR library was made from it. The same data also went into a second study, on T cells in Graves' hyperthyroidism and ophthalmopathy.

The source material was peripheral blood mononuclear cells (PBMCs), sampled at new diagnosis, from a patient treated with antithyroid drugs. The receptors originated from a woman between 18 and 29 years old with Graves disease.

This clonotype showed up many times. The chain is built from TRBV20-1 and TRBJ2-5; 9 bases agree with TRBD2. Germline values: CDR1 DFQATT, CDR2 SNEGSKA (reference sequence). With 1 base clipped from V and 1 base from J, the junction kept 7 bases outside the gene matches. This CDR3 contains 16 residues. This CDR3 reads CSARGRLAVVQETQYF. The CDR3 DNA follows: TGCAGTGCTAGAGGTAGACTAGCGGTAGTCCAAGAGACCCAGTACTTC.

This clonotype showed up many times. V gene TRBV5-1 combines with J gene TRBJ1-3, with D uncertain. The CDR3 is 17 residues long. The V and J ends lost 1 base and 0 bases respectively, with 14 bases between them. In germline, CDR1 is SGHRS, CDR2 YFSETQ. The CDR3 nucleotides are TGCGCCAGCAGCTTGCGCGCCGGATCTATCTCTGGAAACACCATATATTTT. This sequence encodes CASSLRAGSISGNTIYF.

This clonotype occurred a few times. This sequence joins TRBV18 and TRBJ2-1; D is possibly TRBD2 (6 bases). CDR3 size: 14 residues. Between the trimmed V and J ends, which lost 2 bases and 4 bases, there was a span of 9 bases. Germline lookup yields CDR1 KGHSH and CDR2 LQKENI. CDR3 sequence reads: CASSPDSGYNEQFF. In DNA, the CDR3 is TGTGCCAGCTCACCAGACAGCGGGTACAATGAGCAGTTCTTC.

This clonotype showed up many times. J is TRBJ1-2 and V is TRBV2; unclear D gene. CDR1 and CDR2 from the germline V gene are SNHLY and FYNNEI. V was clipped by 8 bases and J by 4 bases, with 17 bases between them. This CDR3 comprises 14 residues. The CDR3 DNA reads as TGTGCCAGCCTCGGCGGGGTCCAATTCTATGGCTACACCTTC. Translating it yields CASLGGVQFYGYTF.

This clonotype was observed many times. The gene calls are TRBV20-1 and TRBJ2-1, with TRBD1 matching 9 bases. Germline trimming cut 3 bases from V and 0 bases from J; bases unmatched to any gene: 12. Per the germline V gene, CDR1 is DFQATT and CDR2 is SNEGSKA (reference sequence). The CDR3 loop spans 18 amino acids. The CDR3 nucleotides read TGCAGTGCTAGTGGGAGGGGACAGGGCGCCTTCTCCTACAATGAGCAGTTCTTC. Residues: CSASGRGQGAFSYNEQFF.

A remark on this clonotype: It differs at one base from a far larger clone, so likely a read error. Lacking the conserved final phenylalanine or tryptophan, this CDR3 likely reflects a read error. The V and J genes are TRBV6-4 and TRBJ2-5; D assignment may be TRBD1 or TRBD2 (5 bases each). The ends were cut back, 7 bases at V and 0 bases at J, with 15 bases in the middle. CDR1 and CDR2 from the germline V gene are MRHNA and SNTAGT. The CDR3 extends over 15 amino acids. The CDR3 DNA is TGTGCCAGCAAATCGCTGGGACGGAACCAAGAGACCCAGTACTCC. This codes for CASKSLGRNQETQYS.

This clonotype was recorded many times. The chain couples TRBV10-3 to TRBJ1-5; 10 bases fit TRBD1. V shed 0 bases, J shed 3 bases, and the junction held 14 bases outside the gene matches. Germline lookup yields CDR1 ENHRY and CDR2 SYGVKD. The CDR3 is 20 residues long. The CDR3 DNA sequence: TGTGCCATCAGTGAGTCGAGGGGACAGGGGCGATCCCCAGTCAATCAGCCCCAGCATTTT. Protein sequence: CAISESRGQGRSPVNQPQHF.

This clonotype was observed a handful of times. The chain employs TRBV11-2 and TRBJ1-6; TRBD1 matches 7 bases. The germline CDR1 and CDR2 sequences are SGHAT and FQNNGV. V shed 5 bases and J 0 bases; nucleotides not matched to a gene: 13. This CDR3 is built from 19 residues. The CDR3 nucleotides read TGTGCCAGCAGCAAAAACCGACAGGGTTGGAGCTCCTATAATTCACCCCTCCACTTT. Its translation: CASSKNRQGWSSYNSPLHF.

This clonotype was counted at least ten times. This chain connects TRBV2 to TRBJ2-1, with TRBD1 matching over 10 bases. The CDR3 consists of 16 residues. Per the germline V gene, CDR1 is SNHLY and CDR2 is FYNNEI. With V trimmed by 5 bases and J by 4 bases, 8 bases remained unmatched. Written as DNA, the CDR3 is TGTGCCAGCAGTTCCCGGGGACAGGGGAATTACAATGAGCAGTTCTTC. It yields the protein CASSSRGQGNYNEQFF.

This clonotype was seen many times. The CDR3 spells CASTLGRSSYEQYF. CDR3 sequence (DNA): TGTGCCAGCACTCTAGGACGGAGCTCCTACGAGCAGTACTTC. The genes are TRBV6-1 and TRBJ2-7; D is unclear. Germline CDR1 MNHNS, CDR2 SASEGT. The CDR3 sequence is 14 residues long. V lost 7 bases and J lost 0, with 13 bases in between.

The chain uses TRBV4-1 and TRBJ2-7; TRBD1 is a possible D gene (6 bases). CDR3 size: 15 residues. V dropped 0 bases and J dropped 3 bases, with 12 bases sitting between them. CDR1 is MGHRA, CDR2 YSYEKL, per germline. This CDR3 is CASSQDDRSDYEQYV. The CDR3 DNA sequence: TGCGCCAGCAGCCAAGATGACAGGTCGGACTACGAGCAGTACGTC.

This clonotype occurred a few times. The V call is TRBV28, the J call TRBJ2-2; D is possibly TRBD2 (6 bases). The germline CDR1 and CDR2 sequences are MDHEN and SYDVKM. The V gene lost 6 bases and the J gene lost 5 bases, with 16 bases spanning the gap. This CDR3 region has 15 residues. The CDR3 DNA sequence: TGTGCCAGCAGACCCCCGACGGGAGAGACCGGGGAGCTGTTTTTT. Translating gives CASRPPTGETGELFF.

This clonotype was counted at least ten times. V is TRBV27 and J is TRBJ1-1, with no clear D. Trimming shortened V by 6 bases and J by 1 base, and 9 bases separated the two germline ends. The germline CDR1 and CDR2 sequences are MNHEY and SMNVEV (reference sequence). The CDR3 has 13 amino acids. The CDR3 region has the DNA TGTGCCAGCAGGCGAGGAGCGAACACTGAAGCTTTCTTT. Amino acid sequence: CASRRGANTEAFF.

This chain joins TRBV7-9 and TRBJ2-1; 8 bases match TRBD2. V trimming: 6 bases; J trimming: 9 bases; junction bases outside the gene matches: 19. The CDR3 sequence is 17 residues long. CDR1 and CDR2 from the germline V gene are SEHNR and FQNEAQ (reference sequence). The CDR3 bases are TGTGCCAGCAGTTCCCCCCAGCGGGGGTCCTTTGTGGGTGAGCAGTTCTTC. As protein: CASSSPQRGSFVGEQFF.

The chain carries TRBV11-2 and TRBJ1-4; 8 bases align to TRBD1. Trimming at V came to 5 bases and at J to 7 bases, leaving 9 bases not matched to a gene. This CDR3 region has 15 residues. Per germline, CDR1 SGHAT and CDR2 FQNNGV. CDR3 residues: CASSRPTGGGEKLFF. In DNA form, the CDR3 reads TGTGCCAGCAGCCGCCCAACAGGGGGGGGTGAAAAACTGTTTTTT. The full variable domain, with the rest looked up from reference TRBV11-2 and TRBJ1-4, is EAGVAQSPRYKIIEKRQSVAFWCNPISGHATLYWYQQILGQGPKLLIQFQNNGVVDDSQLPKDRFSAERLKGVDSTLKIQPAKLEDSAVYLCASSRPTGGGEKLFFGSGTQLSVL.

This clonotype appeared many times. CDR3 nucleotides: TGTGCCAGCAGTTTCGGGGTGGAGGGTCAGCCCCAGCATTTT. As protein: CASSFGVEGQPQHF. The V and J genes are TRBV27 and TRBJ1-5, with unresolved D. The germline gives CDR1 MNHEY, CDR2 SMNVEV (reference sequence). V lost 3 bases and J 6 bases, leaving 12 bases between the germline ends. CDR3 length: 14 amino acids.

This clonotype has ten or more counts. This chain joins TRBV6-1 and TRBJ1-6; TRBD1 might be the D (5 bases). The CDR3 totals 16 residues. Germline V gives CDR1 MNHNS, CDR2 SASEGT. Between the trimmed V and J ends, which lost 7 bases and 1 base, there was a span of 14 bases. The CDR3 here is CASMPQGGSYNSPLHF. The CDR3 nucleotides read TGTGCCAGCATGCCGCAGGGAGGGTCCTATAATTCACCCCTCCACTTT.

This chain uses TRBV6-2 or TRBV6-3 with TRBJ1-1; D remains ambiguous. There are 15 residues in the CDR3. Trimming removed 0 bases at V and 0 bases at J, with 8 bases between. In germline, CDR1 is MNHEY, CDR2 SVGEGT. Here the CDR3 DNA reads TGTGCCAGCAGTTACTCGTATGTGATGAACACTGAAGCTTTCTTT. It is translated as CASSYSYVMNTEAFF.

This clonotype was detected many times. The genes are TRBV7-9 and TRBJ2-1, with D possibly being TRBD1 (5 bases). Germline lookup yields CDR1 SEHNR and CDR2 FQNEAQ (reference sequence). Trimming took 4 bases from V and 10 from J, leaving 17 bases between them. CDR3 length: 14 amino acids. The CDR3 loop reads CASSSGTGPGEQFF. The CDR3, as DNA: TGTGCCAGCAGCTCGGGCACAGGACCTGGGGAGCAGTTCTTC.

In its sample, this clonotype was seen many times. V usage is TRBV6-1 and J usage is TRBJ1-2, with TRBD1 matching 7 bases. This CDR3 comprises 14 residues. V lost 2 bases to trimming and J lost 8 bases; unmatched junction nucleotides: 8. Germline V gene lookup returns CDR1 MNHNS and CDR2 SASEGT. CDR3 coding DNA: TGTGCCAGCAGTGAACGGACAGGAACGCCGGGCTACACCTTC. As protein: CASSERTGTPGYTF.

This clonotype was seen only a few times. V usage is TRBV4-2 and J usage is TRBJ2-2; D gene uncertain. The germline V and J ends were trimmed by 1 base and 7 bases, with 16 bases remaining between them. The CDR3 consists of 16 residues. Germline V gene lookup returns CDR1 LGHNA and CDR2 YNFKEQ. The CDR3 sequence: CASSQVSAPLVGELFF. In DNA form, the CDR3 reads TGTGCCAGCAGCCAAGTATCGGCTCCGTTGGTCGGGGAGCTGTTTTTT.

This clonotype was seen at least ten times. This chain links TRBV7-9 with TRBJ2-4, with D perhaps TRBD1 or TRBD2 (5 bases each). This CDR3 is built from 16 residues. V was shortened by 4 bases and J by 9 bases, with 22 bases between the two germline ends. Germline V gives CDR1 SEHNR, CDR2 FQNEAQ (reference sequence). DNA for the CDR3: TGTGCCAGCAGCTGGGGGAAAGGGAGTCTCGGTCTCATTCAGTACTTC. Amino acids: CASSWGKGSLGLIQYF.

There are many counts of this clonotype. J is TRBJ2-1 and V is TRBV28; D not certain. Trimming removed 5 bases at V and 9 bases at J, with 11 bases between. Germline CDR1 reads MDHEN; CDR2 reads SYDVKM. The CDR3 sequence is 12 residues long. The CDR3: CASSGVSFEQFF. CDR3 DNA sequence: TGTGCCAGCAGTGGGGTGAGTTTTGAGCAGTTCTTC.

This clonotype was counted ten times or more. This chain uses TRBV10-3 with TRBJ2-3, with no clear D. The CDR3 is 14 residues long. Germline CDR1 ENHRY, CDR2 SYGVKD. V lost 3 bases, J lost 1 base, and 8 bases lay in between. CDR3 in DNA: TGTGCCATCAGTGACAAGGGCGGCACAGATACGCAGTATTTT. Its protein is CAISDKGGTDTQYF.

This clonotype has at least ten counts. The V gene is TRBV2, the J gene TRBJ1-1; the match to TRBD1 covers 7 bases. The V segment lost 7 bases and the J segment 6 bases; nucleotides outside the gene matches: 2. Per germline, CDR1 SNHLY and CDR2 FYNNEI. The CDR3 sequence is 11 residues long. CDR3 in amino acids: CASNRGAEAFF. In DNA, the CDR3 is TGTGCCAGCAACAGGGGCGCTGAAGCTTTCTTT.

This clonotype showed up just a few times. The chain uses TRBV20-1 and TRBJ2-1, with a possible D match to TRBD2 (6 bases). With 6 bases removed from V and 6 bases from J, the gap between germline ends came to 15 bases. In germline, CDR1 is DFQATT, CDR2 SNEGSKA (reference sequence). This CDR3 region has 13 residues. The CDR3 region is CSADSGPSNEQFF. CDR3 coding DNA: TGCAGTGCCGATAGCGGTCCCTCCAATGAGCAGTTCTTC.

V gene TRBV3-1 combines with J gene TRBJ2-5; 10 nucleotides line up with TRBD2. Germline-derived CDR1 and CDR2 are LGHDT and YNNKEL (reference sequence). J lost 2 bases, V lost 3 bases, and 6 bases had no gene match. The CDR3 has 16 residues. As DNA, the CDR3 is TGTGCCAGCAGCCAGTTCCTAGCGGGGGCACAAGAGACCCAGTACTTC. It encodes CASSQFLAGAQETQYF.

In this sample, this clonotype turned up many times. The gene calls are TRBV7-2 and TRBJ1-5; D remains ambiguous. With 5 bases removed from V and 6 bases from J, the gap between germline ends came to 20 bases. Germline-derived CDR1 and CDR2 are SGHTA and FQGNSA. This CDR3 has 16 residues. This CDR3 is CASSPPGRELGQPQHF. The CDR3 region has the DNA TGTGCCAGCAGCCCGCCGGGGAGGGAACTCGGTCAGCCCCAGCATTTT.